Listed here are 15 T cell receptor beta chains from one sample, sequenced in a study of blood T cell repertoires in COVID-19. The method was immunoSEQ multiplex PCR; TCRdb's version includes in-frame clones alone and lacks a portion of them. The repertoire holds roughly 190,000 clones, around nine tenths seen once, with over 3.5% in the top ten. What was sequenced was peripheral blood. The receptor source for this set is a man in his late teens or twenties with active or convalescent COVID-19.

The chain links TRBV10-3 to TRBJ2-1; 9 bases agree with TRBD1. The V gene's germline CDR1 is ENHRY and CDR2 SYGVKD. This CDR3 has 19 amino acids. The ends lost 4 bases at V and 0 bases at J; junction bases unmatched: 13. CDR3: CAISAHRDRVSSSYNEQFF. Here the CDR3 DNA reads TGTGCCATCAGTGCCCACCGGGACAGGGTGTCGAGCTCCTACAATGAGCAGTTCTTC.

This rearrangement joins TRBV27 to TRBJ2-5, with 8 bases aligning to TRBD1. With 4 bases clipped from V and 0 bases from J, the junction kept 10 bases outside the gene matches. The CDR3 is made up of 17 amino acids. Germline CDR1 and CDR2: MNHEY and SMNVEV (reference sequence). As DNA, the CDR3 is TGTGCCAGCAGTTCGGACCGGGACAGGATGTACCAAGAGACCCAGTACTTC. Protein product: CASSSDRDRMYQETQYF.

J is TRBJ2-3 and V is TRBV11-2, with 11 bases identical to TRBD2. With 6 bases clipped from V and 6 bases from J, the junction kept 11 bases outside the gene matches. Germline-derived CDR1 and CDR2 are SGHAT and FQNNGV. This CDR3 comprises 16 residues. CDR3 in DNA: TGTGCCAGCAGGGACTTAGCGGGGGGGCCTAGGGATACGCAGTATTTT. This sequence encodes CASRDLAGGPRDTQYF.

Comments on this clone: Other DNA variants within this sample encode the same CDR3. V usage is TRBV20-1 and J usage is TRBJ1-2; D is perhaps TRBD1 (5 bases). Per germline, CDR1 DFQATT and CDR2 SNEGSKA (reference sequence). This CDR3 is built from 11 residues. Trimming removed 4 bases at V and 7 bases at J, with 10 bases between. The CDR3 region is CSATSGSGYTF. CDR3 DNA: TGCAGTGCTACATCAGGGTCTGGCTACACCTTC.

CDR3 in DNA: TGCGCCAGCAGCCAAGTAGGGAGTTCTCTCGAGAGTGAGCAGTTCTTC. Its protein is CASSQVGSSLESEQFF. The chain carries TRBV4-1 and TRBJ2-1; weak D call: TRBD2 (5 bases). Trimming removed 1 base from V and 9 bases from J, with 19 bases in between. Germline loops: CDR1 MGHRA, CDR2 YSYEKL. CDR3 size: 16 residues.

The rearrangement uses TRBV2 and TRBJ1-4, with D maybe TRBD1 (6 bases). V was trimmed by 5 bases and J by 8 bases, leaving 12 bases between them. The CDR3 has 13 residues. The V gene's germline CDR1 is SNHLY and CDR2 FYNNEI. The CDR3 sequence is CASSNQGREKLFF. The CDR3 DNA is TGTGCCAGCAGTAACCAGGGGCGGGAAAAACTGTTTTTT. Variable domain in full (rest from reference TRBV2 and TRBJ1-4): EPEVTQTPSHQVTQMGQEVILRCVPISNHLYFYWYRQILGQKVEFLVSFYNNEISEKSEIFDDQFSVERPDGSNFTLKIRSTKLEDSAMYFCASSNQGREKLFFGSGTQLSVL.

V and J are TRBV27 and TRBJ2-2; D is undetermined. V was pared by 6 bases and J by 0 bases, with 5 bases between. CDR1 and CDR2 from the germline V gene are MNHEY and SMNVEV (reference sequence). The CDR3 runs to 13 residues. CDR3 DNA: TGTGCCAGCAGCCGCGCGAACACCGGGGAGCTGTTTTTT. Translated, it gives CASSRANTGELFF.

The CDR3 sequence: CASSRTRNTGELFF. The CDR3 DNA follows: TGCGCCAGCAGTAGAACCCGTAACACCGGGGAGCTGTTTTTT. The chain has TRBV5-1 and TRBJ2-2; D call uncertain. The germline V gene has CDR1 SGHRS and CDR2 YFSETQ. CDR3 size: 14 residues. The V gene lost 5 bases and the J gene lost 2 bases, with 10 bases spanning the gap.

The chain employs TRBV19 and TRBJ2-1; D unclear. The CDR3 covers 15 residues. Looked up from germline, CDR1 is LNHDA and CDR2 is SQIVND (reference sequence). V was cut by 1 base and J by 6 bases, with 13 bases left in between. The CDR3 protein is CASSIGPLTGNEQFF. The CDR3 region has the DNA TGTGCCAGTAGTATAGGGCCCCTTACGGGCAATGAGCAGTTCTTC.

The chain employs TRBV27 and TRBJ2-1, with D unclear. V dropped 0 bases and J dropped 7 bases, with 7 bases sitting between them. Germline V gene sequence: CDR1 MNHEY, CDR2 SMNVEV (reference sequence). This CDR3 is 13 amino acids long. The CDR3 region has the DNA TGTGCCAGCAGTTTATCTGGCTTTAATGAGCAGTTCTTC. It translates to CASSLSGFNEQFF.

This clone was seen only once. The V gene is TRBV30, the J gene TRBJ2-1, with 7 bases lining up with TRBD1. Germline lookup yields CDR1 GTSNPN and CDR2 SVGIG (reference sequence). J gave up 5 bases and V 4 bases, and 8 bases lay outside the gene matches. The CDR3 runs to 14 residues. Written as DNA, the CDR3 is TGTGCCTGGACCACAGGGGATTGGAACAATGAGCAGTTCTTC. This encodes CAWTTGDWNNEQFF. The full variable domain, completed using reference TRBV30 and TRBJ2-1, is SQTIHQWPATLVQPVGSPLSLECTVEGTSNPNLYWYRQAAGRGLQLLFYSVGIGQISSEVPQNLSASRPQDRQFILSSKKLLLSDSGFYLCAWTTGDWNNEQFFGPGTRLTVL.

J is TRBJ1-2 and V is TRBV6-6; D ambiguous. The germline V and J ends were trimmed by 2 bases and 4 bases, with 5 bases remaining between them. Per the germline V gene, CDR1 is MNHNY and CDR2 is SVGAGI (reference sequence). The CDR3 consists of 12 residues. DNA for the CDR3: TGTGCCAGCAGTTACGGGCGCTATGGCTACACCTTC. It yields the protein CASSYGRYGYTF.

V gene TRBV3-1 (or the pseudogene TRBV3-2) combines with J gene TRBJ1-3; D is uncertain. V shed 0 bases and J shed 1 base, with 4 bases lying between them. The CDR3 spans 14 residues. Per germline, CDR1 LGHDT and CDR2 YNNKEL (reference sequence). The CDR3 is CASSQEYSGNTIYF. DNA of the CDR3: TGTGCCAGCAGCCAAGAATATTCTGGAAACACCATATATTTT.

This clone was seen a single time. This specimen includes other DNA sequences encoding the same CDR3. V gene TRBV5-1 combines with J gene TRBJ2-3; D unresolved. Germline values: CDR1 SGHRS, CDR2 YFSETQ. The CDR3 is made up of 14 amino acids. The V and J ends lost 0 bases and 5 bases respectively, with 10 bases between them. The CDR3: CASSLVGPGDTQYF. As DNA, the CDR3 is TGCGCCAGCAGCTTGGTAGGCCCAGGAGATACGCAGTATTTT.

This chain's CDR3 is CASSFSNEQFF. The CDR3 bases are TGTGCCAGCAGCTTCAGCAATGAGCAGTTCTTC. The chain is built from TRBV5-6 and TRBJ2-1; no definite D call. V shed 2 bases and J shed 6 bases, with 3 bases lying between them. Per the germline V gene, CDR1 is SGHDT and CDR2 is YYEEEE. The CDR3 is made up of 11 amino acids.